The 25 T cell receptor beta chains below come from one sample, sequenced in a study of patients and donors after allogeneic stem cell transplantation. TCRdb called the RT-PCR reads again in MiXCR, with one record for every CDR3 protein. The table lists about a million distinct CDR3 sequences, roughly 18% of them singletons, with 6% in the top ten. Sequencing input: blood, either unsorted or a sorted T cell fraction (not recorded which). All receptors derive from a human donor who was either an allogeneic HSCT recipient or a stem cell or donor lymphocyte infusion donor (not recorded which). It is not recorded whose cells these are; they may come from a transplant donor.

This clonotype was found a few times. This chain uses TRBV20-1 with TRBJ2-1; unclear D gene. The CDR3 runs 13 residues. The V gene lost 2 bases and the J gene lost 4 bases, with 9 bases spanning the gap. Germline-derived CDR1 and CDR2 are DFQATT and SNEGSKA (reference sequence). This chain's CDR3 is CSARWSLYNEQFF. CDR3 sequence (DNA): TGCAGTGCTAGATGGAGTTTATACAATGAGCAGTTCTTC.

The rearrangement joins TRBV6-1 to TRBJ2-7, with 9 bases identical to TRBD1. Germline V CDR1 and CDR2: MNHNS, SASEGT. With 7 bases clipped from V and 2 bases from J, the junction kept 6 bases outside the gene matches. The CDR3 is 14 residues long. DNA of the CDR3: TGTGCCAGCATTACAGGGGGCCGTACCTACGAGCAGTACTTC. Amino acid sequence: CASITGGRTYEQYF.

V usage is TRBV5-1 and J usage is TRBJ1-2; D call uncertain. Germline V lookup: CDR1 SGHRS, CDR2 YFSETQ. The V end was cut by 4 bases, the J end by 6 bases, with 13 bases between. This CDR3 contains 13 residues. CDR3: CASSVGPRDGYTF. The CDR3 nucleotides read TGCGCCAGCAGCGTCGGACCTCGGGATGGCTACACCTTC.

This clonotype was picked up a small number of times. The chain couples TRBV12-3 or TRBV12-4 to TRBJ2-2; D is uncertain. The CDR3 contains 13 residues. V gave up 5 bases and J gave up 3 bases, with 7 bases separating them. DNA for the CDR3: TGTGCCAGCAGTCACACAGACACCGGGGAGCTGTTTTTT. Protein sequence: CASSHTDTGELFF.

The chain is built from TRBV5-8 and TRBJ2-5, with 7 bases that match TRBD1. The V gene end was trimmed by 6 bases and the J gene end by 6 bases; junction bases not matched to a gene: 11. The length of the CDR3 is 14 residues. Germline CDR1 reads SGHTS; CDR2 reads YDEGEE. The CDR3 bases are TGTGCCAGCACAAGACCGGGGACAGTACAGACCCAGTACTTC. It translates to CASTRPGTVQTQYF.

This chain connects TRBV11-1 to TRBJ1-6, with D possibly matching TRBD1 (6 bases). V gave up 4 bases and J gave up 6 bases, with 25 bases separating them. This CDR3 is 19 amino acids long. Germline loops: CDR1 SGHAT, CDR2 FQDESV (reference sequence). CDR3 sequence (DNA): TGTGCCAGCAGCTCCACTCGGACAGACCTAAGGCCATTTAATTCACCCCTCCACTTT. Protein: CASSSTRTDLRPFNSPLHF.

The CDR3: CASTFGTGNHEQYF. The DNA for the CDR3 is TGTGCCAGCACCTTCGGTACAGGGAACCACGAGCAGTACTTC. The gene calls are TRBV6-1 and TRBJ2-7; D possibly corresponds to TRBD1 (6 bases). Germline V gene lookup returns CDR1 MNHNS and CDR2 SASEGT. This CDR3 has 14 amino acids. Trimming stripped 7 bases from V and 5 bases from J, with 18 bases between.

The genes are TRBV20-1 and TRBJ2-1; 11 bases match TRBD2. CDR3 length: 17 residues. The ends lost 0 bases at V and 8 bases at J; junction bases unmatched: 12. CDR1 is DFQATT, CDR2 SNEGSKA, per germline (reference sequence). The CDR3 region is CSARETILAGGFDEQFF. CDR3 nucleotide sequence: TGCAGTGCTAGAGAGACAATCCTAGCGGGGGGATTTGATGAGCAGTTCTTC.

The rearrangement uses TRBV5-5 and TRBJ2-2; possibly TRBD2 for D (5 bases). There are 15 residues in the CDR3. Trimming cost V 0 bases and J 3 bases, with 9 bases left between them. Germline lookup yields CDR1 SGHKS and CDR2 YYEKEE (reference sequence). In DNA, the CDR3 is TGTGCCAGCAGCTTGGTCGGGGAGTACACCGGGGAGCTGTTTTTT. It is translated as CASSLVGEYTGELFF.

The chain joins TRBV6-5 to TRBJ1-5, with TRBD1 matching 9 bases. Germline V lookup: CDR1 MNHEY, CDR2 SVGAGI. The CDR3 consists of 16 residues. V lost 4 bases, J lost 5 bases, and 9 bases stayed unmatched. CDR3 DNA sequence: TGTGCCAGCAGTTCCGGGCTGGGACAGGGTCATCAGCCCCAGCATTTT. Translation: CASSSGLGQGHQPQHF.

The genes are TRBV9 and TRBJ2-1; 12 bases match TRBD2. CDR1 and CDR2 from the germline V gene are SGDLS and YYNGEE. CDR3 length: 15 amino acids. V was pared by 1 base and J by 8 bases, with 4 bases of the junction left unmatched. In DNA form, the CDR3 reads TGTGCCAGCAGCGTACTAGCGGGGGGGTTCGATGAGCAGTTCTTC. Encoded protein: CASSVLAGGFDEQFF.

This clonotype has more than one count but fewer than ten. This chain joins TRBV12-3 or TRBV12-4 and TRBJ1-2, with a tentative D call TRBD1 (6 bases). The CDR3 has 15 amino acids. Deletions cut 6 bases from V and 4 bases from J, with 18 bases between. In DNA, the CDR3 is TGTGCCAGCAGCCAATCAGGAGGGGGTGGCTATGGCTACACCTTC. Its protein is CASSQSGGGGYGYTF.

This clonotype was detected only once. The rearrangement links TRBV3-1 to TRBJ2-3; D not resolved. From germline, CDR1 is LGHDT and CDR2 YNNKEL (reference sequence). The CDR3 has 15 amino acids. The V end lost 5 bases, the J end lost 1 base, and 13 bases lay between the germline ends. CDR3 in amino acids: CASSSRPAGTDTQYF. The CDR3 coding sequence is TGTGCCAGCAGCTCCCGACCGGCCGGCACAGATACGCAGTATTTT.

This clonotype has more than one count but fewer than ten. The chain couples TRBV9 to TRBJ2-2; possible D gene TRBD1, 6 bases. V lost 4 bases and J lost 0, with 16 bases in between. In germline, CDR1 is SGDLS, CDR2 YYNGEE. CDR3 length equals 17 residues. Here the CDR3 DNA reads TGTGCCAGCAGCACACCCCGACAGGCACCGAACACCGGGGAGCTGTTTTTT. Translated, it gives CASSTPRQAPNTGELFF.

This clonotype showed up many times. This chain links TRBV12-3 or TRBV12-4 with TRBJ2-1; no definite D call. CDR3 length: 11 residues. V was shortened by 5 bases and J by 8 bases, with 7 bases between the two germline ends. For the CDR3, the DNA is TGTGCCAGCAGTAATAGGGATGAGCAGTTCTTC. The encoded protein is CASSNRDEQFF.

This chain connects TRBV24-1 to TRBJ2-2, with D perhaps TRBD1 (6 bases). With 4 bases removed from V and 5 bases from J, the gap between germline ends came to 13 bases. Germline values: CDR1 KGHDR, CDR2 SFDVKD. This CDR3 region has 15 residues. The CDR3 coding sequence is TGTGCCACCAGTGACCCATCTCAGGGGACCGGGGAGCTGTTTTTT. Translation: CATSDPSQGTGELFF.

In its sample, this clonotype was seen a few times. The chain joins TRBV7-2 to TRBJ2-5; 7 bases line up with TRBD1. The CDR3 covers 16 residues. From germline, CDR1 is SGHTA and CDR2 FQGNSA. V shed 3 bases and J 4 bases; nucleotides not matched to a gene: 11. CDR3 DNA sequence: TGTGCCAGCAGCTTGGTGGCAGGGGGTAAGGGAGAGACCCAGTACTTC. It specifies CASSLVAGGKGETQYF.

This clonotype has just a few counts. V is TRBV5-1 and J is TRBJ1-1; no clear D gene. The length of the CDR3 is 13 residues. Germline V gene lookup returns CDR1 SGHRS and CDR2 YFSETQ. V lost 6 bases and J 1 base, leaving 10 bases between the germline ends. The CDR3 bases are TGCGCCAGCACGGTTAGTGCGAACACTGAAGCTTTCTTT. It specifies CASTVSANTEAFF.

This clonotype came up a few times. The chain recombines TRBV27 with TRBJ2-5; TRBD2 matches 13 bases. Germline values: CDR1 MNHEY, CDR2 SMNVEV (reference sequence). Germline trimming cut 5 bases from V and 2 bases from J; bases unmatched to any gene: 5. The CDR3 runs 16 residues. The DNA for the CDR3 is TGTGCCAGCAGTCAAGGACTAGCGGGGGAACAAGAGACCCAGTACTTC. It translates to CASSQGLAGEQETQYF.

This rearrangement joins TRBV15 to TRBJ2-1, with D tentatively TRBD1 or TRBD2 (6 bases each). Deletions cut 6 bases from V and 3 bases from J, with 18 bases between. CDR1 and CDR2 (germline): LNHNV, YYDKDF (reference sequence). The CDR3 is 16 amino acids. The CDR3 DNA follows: TGTGCCACCAGTCCGTGGGGGGCCAATAACTACAATGAGCAGTTCTTC. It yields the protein CATSPWGANNYNEQFF.

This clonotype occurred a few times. The CDR3 DNA reads TGCAGTGCTAGGTGGCGCAGAAATTCACCCCTCCACTTT. Translated, it gives CSARWRRNSPLHF. The chain joins TRBV20-1 to TRBJ1-6; D call uncertain. Trimming shortened V by 3 bases and J by 7 bases, and 10 bases separated the two germline ends. This CDR3 has 13 amino acids. CDR1 DFQATT and CDR2 SNEGSKA come from the germline V gene (reference sequence).

This CDR3 is CASLRGTSGTDTQYF. CDR3 nucleotides: TGTGCCAGCCTCCGAGGGACTAGCGGCACAGATACGCAGTATTTT. The chain combines TRBV7-2 with TRBJ2-3; TRBD2 aligns across 10 bases. The CDR3 extends over 15 amino acids. With V trimmed by 8 bases and J by 1 base, 6 bases remained unmatched. Per the germline V gene, CDR1 is SGHTA and CDR2 is FQGNSA.

In DNA, the CDR3 is TGTGCCAGCAGTTTAGCCGTACAGGGACAAACCCAGTACTTC. Its translation: CASSLAVQGQTQYF. This chain connects TRBV12-3 or TRBV12-4 to TRBJ2-5; D might be TRBD1 (6 bases). Deletions cut 0 bases from V and 8 bases from J, with 13 bases between. The CDR3 has 14 amino acids.

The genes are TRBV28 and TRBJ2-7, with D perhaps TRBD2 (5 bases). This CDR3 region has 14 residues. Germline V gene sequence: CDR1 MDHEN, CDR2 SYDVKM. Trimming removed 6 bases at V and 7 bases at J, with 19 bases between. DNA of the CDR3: TGTGCCAGCAGCTCCACAGCGGTCGTAGGGGAGCAGTACTTC. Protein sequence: CASSSTAVVGEQYF.

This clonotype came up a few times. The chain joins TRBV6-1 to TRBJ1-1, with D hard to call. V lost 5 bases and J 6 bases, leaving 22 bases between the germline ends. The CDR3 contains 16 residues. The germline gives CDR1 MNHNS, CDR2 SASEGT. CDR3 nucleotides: TGTGCCAGCAGTAACATTTGGGGAAAAGTCCGGTCTGAAGCTTTCTTT. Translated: CASSNIWGKVRSEAFF.